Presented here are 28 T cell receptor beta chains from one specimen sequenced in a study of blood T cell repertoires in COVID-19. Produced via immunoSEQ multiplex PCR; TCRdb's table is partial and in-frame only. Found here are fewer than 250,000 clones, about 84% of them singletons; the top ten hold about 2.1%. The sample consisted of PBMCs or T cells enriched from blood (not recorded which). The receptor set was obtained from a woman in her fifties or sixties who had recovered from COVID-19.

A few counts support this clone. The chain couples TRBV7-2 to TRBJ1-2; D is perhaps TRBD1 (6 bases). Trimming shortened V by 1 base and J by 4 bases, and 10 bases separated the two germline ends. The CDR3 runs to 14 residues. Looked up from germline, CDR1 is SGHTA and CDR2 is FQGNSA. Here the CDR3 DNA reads TGTGCCAGCAGCTTAGGAGGGGGGGCCTATGGCTACACCTTC. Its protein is CASSLGGGAYGYTF.

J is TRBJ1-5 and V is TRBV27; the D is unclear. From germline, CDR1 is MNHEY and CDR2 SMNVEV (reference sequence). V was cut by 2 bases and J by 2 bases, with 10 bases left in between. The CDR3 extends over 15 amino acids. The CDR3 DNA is TGTGCCAGCAGTTTAGGCCGGGGAGGCAATCAGCCCCAGCATTTT. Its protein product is CASSLGRGGNQPQHF.

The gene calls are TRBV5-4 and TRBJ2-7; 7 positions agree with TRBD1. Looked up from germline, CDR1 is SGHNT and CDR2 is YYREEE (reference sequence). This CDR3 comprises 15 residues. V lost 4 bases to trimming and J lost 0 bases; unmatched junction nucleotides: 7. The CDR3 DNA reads TGTGCCAGCAGCCTCAAAGGACAGGACTCCTACGAGCAGTACTTC. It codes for CASSLKGQDSYEQYF.

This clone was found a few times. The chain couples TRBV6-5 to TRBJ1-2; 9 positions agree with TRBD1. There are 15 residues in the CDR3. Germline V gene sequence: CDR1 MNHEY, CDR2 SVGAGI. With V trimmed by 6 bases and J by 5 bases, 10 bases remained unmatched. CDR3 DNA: TGTGCCAGCAGCGTCATGCCGGGACAGGGATATGGCTACACCTTC. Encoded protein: CASSVMPGQGYGYTF.

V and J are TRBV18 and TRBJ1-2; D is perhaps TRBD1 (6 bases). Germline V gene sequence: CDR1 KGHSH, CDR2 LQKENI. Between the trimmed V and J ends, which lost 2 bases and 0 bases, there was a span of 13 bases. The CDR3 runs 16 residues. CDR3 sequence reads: CASSPRGGLPNYGYTF. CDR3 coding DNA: TGTGCCAGCTCACCAAGGGGGGGCCTTCCTAACTATGGCTACACCTTC.

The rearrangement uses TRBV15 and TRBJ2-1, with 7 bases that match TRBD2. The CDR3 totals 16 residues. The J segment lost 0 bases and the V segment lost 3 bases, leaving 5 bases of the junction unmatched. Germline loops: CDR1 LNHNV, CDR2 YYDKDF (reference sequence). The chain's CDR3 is CATSRGGGSSYNEQFF. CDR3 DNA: TGTGCCACCAGCAGGGGCGGGGGAAGCTCCTACAATGAGCAGTTCTTC.

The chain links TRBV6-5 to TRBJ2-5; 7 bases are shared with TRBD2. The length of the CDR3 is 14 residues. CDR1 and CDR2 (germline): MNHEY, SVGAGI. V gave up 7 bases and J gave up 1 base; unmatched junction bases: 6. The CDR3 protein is CASTLGGAQETQYF. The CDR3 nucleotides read TGTGCCAGCACGTTGGGAGGGGCCCAAGAGACCCAGTACTTC.

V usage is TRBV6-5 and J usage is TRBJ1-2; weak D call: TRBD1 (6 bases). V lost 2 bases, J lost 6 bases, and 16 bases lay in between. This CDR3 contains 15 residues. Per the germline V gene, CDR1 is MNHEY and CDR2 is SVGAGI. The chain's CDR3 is CASSYGPTGRNGYTF. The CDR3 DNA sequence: TGTGCCAGCAGTTACGGCCCGACAGGACGAAATGGCTACACCTTC.

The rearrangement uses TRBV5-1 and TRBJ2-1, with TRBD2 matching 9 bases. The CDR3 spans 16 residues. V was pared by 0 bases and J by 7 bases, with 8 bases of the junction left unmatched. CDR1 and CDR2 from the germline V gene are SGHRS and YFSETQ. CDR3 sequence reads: CASSLARSSGENEQFF. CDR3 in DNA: TGCGCCAGCAGCTTGGCGCGGTCTAGCGGGGAAAATGAGCAGTTCTTC.

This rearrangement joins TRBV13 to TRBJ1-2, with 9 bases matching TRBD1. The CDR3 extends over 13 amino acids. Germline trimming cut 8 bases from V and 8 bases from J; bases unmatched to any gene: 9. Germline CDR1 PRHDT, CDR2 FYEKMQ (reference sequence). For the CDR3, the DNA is TGTGCCAGCTGGAACAGGGGGCCTCTCGGCTACACCTTC. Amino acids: CASWNRGPLGYTF.

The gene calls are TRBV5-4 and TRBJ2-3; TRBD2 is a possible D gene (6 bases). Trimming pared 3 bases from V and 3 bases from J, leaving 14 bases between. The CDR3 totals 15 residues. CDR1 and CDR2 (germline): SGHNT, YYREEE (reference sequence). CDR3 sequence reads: CASSSPTRVTDTQYF. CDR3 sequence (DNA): TGTGCCAGCAGCTCTCCGACTAGGGTTACAGATACGCAGTATTTT. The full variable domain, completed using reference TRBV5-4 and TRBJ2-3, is ETGVTQSPTHLIKTRGQQVTLRCSSQSGHNTVSWYQQALGQGPQFIFQYYREEENGRGNFPPRFSGLQFPNYSSELNVNALELDDSALYLCASSSPTRVTDTQYFGPGTRLTVL.

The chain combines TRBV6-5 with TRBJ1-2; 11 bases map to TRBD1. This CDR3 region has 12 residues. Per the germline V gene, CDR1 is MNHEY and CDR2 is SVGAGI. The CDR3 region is CQSGQGVDGYTF. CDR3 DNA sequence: TGTCAATCGGGACAGGGGGTCGATGGCTACACCTTC.

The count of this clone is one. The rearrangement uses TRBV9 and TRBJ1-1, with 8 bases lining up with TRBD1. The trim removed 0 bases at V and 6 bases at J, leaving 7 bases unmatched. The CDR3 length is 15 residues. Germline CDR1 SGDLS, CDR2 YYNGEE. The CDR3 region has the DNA TGTGCCAGCAGCGTAGTGGCAGGGGGCAGGTCTGAAGCTTTCTTT. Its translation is CASSVVAGGRSEAFF.

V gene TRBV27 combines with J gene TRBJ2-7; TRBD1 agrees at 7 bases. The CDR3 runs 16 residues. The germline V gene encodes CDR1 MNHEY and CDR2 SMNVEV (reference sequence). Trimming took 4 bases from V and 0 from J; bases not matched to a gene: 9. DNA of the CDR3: TGTGCCAGCAGTTCACCGACAGGGAAACGCTCCTACGAGCAGTACTTC. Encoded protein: CASSSPTGKRSYEQYF.

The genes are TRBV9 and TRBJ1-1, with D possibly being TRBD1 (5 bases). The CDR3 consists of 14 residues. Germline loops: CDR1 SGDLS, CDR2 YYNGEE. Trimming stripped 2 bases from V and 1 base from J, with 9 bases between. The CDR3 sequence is CASSVDTRNTEAFF. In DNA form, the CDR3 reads TGTGCCAGCAGCGTGGACACCCGGAACACTGAAGCTTTCTTT. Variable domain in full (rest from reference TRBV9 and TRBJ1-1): DSGVTQTPKHLITATGQRVTLRCSPRSGDLSVYWYQQSLDQGLQFLIQYYNGEERAKGNILERFSAQQFPDLHSELNLSSLELGDSALYFCASSVDTRNTEAFFGQGTRLTVV.

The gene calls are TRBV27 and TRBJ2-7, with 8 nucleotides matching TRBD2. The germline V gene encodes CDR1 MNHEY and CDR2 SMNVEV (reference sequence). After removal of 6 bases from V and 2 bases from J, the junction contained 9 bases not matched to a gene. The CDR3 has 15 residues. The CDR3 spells CASSLSGLDTYEQYF. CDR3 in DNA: TGTGCCAGCAGCCTTTCGGGACTAGATACCTACGAGCAGTACTTC.

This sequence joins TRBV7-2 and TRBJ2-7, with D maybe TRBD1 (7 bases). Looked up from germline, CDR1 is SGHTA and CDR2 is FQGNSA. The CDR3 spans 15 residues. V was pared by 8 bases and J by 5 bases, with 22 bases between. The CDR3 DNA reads TGTGCCAGCCACAGGGCCGCAGGGGGGATGAACGAGCAGTACTTC. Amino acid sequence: CASHRAAGGMNEQYF.

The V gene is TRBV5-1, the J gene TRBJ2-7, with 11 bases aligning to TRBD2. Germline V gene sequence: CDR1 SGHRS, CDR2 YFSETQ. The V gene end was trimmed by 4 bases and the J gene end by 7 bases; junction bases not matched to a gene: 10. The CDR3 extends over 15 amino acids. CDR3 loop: CASSPLAGGPKEQYF. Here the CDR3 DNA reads TGCGCCAGCAGCCCCTTAGCGGGAGGGCCTAAGGAGCAGTACTTC.

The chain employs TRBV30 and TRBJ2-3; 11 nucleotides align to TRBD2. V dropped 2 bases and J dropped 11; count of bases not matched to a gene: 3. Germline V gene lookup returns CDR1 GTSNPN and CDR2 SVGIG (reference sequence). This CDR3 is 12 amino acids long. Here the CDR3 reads CAWSLAGGLQYF. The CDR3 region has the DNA TGTGCCTGGAGTCTAGCGGGGGGATTGCAGTATTTT.

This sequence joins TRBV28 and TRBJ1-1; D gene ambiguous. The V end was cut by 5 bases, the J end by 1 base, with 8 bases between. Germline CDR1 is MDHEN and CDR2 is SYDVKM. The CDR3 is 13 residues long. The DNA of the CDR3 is TGTGCCAGCAGTCCCCCACAGAACACTGAAGCTTTCTTT. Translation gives CASSPPQNTEAFF.

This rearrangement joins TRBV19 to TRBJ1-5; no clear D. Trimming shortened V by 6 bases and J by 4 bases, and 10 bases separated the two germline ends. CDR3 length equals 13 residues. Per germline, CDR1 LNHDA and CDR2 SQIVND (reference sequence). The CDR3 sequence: CASSRVENQPQHF. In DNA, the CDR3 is TGTGCCAGTAGCCGAGTAGAGAATCAGCCCCAGCATTTT.

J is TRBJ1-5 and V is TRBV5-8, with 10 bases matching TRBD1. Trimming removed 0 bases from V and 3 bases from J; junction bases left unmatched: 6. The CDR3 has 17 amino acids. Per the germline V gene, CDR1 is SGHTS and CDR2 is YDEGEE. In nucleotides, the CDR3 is TGTGCCAGCAGCTTGGTCTGGACAGGGGGGCCCAATCAGCCCCAGCATTTT. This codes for CASSLVWTGGPNQPQHF.

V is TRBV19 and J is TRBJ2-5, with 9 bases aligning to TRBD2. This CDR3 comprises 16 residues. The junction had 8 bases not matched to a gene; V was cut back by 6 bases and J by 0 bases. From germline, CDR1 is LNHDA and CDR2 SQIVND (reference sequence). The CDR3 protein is CASSRGGGGNQETQYF. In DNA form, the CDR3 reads TGTGCCAGTAGCCGCGGCGGGGGGGGTAACCAAGAGACCCAGTACTTC.

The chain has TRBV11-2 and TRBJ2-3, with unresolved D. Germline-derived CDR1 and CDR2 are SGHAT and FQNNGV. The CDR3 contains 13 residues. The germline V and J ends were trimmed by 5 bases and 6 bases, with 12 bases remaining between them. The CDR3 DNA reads TGTGCCAGCAGCCTCCTTCGTCCGGATACGCAGTATTTT. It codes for CASSLLRPDTQYF.

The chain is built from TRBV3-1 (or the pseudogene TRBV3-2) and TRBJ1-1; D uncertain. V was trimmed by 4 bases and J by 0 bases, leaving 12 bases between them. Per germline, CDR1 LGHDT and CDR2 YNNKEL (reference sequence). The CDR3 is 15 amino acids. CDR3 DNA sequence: TGTGCCAGCAGCCTGCGAGGCCAGATGAACACTGAAGCTTTCTTT. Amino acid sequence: CASSLRGQMNTEAFF.

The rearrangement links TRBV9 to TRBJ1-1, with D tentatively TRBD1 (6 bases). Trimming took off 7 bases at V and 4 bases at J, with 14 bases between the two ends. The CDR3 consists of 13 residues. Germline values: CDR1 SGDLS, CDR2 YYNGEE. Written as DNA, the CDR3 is TGTGCCAGCCGGGGGGCAGGGGCCACTGAAGCTTTCTTT. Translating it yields CASRGAGATEAFF.

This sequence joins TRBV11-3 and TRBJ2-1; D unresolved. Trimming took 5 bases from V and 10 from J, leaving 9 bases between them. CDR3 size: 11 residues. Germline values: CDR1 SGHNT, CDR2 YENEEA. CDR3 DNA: TGTGCCAGCAGCCCAGGCCCGGAGCAGTTCTTC. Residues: CASSPGPEQFF.

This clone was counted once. The CDR3 region has the DNA TGCGCCAGCAGCCAAGAGGGACTCCTAGGGAATGAAAAACTGTTTTTT. It encodes CASSQEGLLGNEKLFF. The rearrangement uses TRBV4-3 and TRBJ1-4; the D gene is possibly TRBD1 (5 bases). The CDR3 spans 16 residues. Germline V gene lookup returns CDR1 LGHNA and CDR2 YSLEER. V was pared by 0 bases and J by 5 bases, with 13 bases between.